This is a list of T cell receptor beta chains from one sample in a study of human T cells and chemical hapten exposure. A single record per CDR3 protein comes from TCRdb applying MiXCR to the RACE reads. The sample lists 300,000 to 400,000 distinct CDR3 sequences; approximately 6.9% were seen once. The sample in question was whole blood, obtained in connection with sensitization to the hapten diphenylcyclopropenone (DPC). These receptors were obtained from a woman aged 18-29 years with alopecia areata. Some clones in this sample may be carry-over from other donors' samples. CDR3s include the opening cysteine and the closing phenylalanine or tryptophan. D genes are given only for firm matches. The size of a clone is reported for some rows only, either as once, few or many, or as a class for expanded clones.

NA | TRBJ2-3 | TRBV28 | NA | CASSFRQSTDTQYF | TGTGCCAGCAGTTTTCGCCAGAGCACAGATACGCAGTATTTT
NA | TRBJ2-1 | TRBV12-3/TRBV12-4 | many | CASSLLASTYNEQFF | TGTGCCAGCAGTTTATTGGCGAGTACCTACAATGAGCAGTTCTTC
TRBD1 | TRBJ1-1 | TRBV7-2 | NA | CASRWQGAKKGTEAFF | TGTGCCAGCAGATGGCAGGGGGCAAAAAAGGGAACTGAAGCTTTCTTT
TRBD1 | TRBJ2-7 | TRBV7-9 | many | CASSWIKGGTEYEQYF | TGTGCCAGCAGCTGGATTAAAGGGGGCACGGAGTACGAGCAGTACTTC
NA | TRBJ2-5 | TRBV7-2 | NA | CASRISGQQETQYF | TGTGCCAGCAGGATAAGTGGACAGCAAGAGACCCAGTACTTC
NA | TRBJ1-3 | TRBV6-2/TRBV6-3 | NA | CASRAGTPGNTIYF | TGTGCCAGCAGAGCCGGGACACCTGGAAACACCATATATTTT
TRBD1 | TRBJ1-1 | TRBV7-9 | NA | CASSSQTGGRTEAFF | TGTGCCAGCAGCTCACAGACAGGGGGCCGAACTGAAGCTTTCTTT
NA | TRBJ2-7 | TRBV27 | few | CASSFGMGREQYF | TGTGCCAGCAGTTTCGGCATGGGAAGAGAGCAGTACTTC
TRBD1 | TRBJ1-2 | TRBV15 | few | CATSRDPLRGQSNYGYTF | TGTGCCACCAGCAGAGATCCCTTGAGGGGACAGTCCAACTATGGCTACACCTTC
NA | TRBJ2-3 | TRBV20-1 | many | CSARLERSTDTQYF | TGCAGTGCTCGCTTGGAGCGGAGCACAGATACGCAGTATTTT
TRBD2 | TRBJ2-3 | TRBV7-2 | NA | CASTRRLAGAPGSDTQYF | TGTGCCAGCACCCGCAGACTAGCGGGGGCGCCAGGGAGCGATACGCAGTATTTT
NA | TRBJ1-5 | TRBV20-1 | many | CSASRSASNQPQHF | TGCAGTGCTAGTAGGTCGGCTAGCAATCAGCCCCAGCATTTT
NA | TRBJ1-2 | TRBV5-5 | many | CASSLWDTRDYGYTF | TGTGCCAGCAGCTTGTGGGACACCAGGGACTATGGCTACACCTTC
TRBD2 | TRBJ2-3 | TRBV20-1 | many | CSASLTSGGPGDTQYF | TGCAGTGCTAGTTTGACTAGCGGGGGTCCAGGGGATACGCAGTATTTT
NA | TRBJ1-6 | TRBV20-1 | NA | CSARAGATINSPLHF | TGCAGTGCTAGGGCCGGGGCTACAATTAATTCACCCCTCCACTTT
TRBD2 | TRBJ2-3 | TRBV24-1 | many | CATSDDLAGGVGTQYF | TGTGCCACCAGTGATGATCTAGCGGGGGGGGTCGGTACGCAGTATTTT
TRBD1 | TRBJ2-6 | TRBV6-1 | NA | CASHAGQVTSGANVLTF | TGTGCCAGCCACGCGGGACAGGTAACCTCTGGGGCCAACGTCCTGACTTTC
NA | TRBJ2-7 | TRBV20-1 | NA | CSASRQGFAYEQYF | TGCAGTGCTAGTCGCCAGGGATTCGCCTACGAGCAGTACTTC
NA | TRBJ1-3 | TRBV20-1 | many | CSARQVSGNTIYF | TGCAGTGCTAGACAGGTCTCTGGAAACACCATATATTTT
NA | TRBJ1-6 | TRBV4-3 | NA | CASSQERVGAPLHF | TGCGCCAGCAGCCAAGAGAGGGTAGGGGCACCCCTCCACTTT
NA | TRBJ1-2 | TRBV6-2/TRBV6-3 | NA | CASSYRHFNYGYTF | TGTGCCAGCAGTTACCGACATTTTAACTATGGCTACACCTTC
NA | TRBJ1-5 | TRBV5-1 | many | CASRLPRATAWGNQPQHF | TGCGCCAGCAGGCTCCCCCGGGCCACCGCGTGGGGCAATCAGCCCCAGCATTTT
NA | TRBJ2-7 | TRBV20-1 | many | CSARDLSKGTYEQYF | TGCAGTGCTAGAGATCTTTCTAAGGGTACCTACGAGCAGTACTTC
NA | TRBJ2-1 | TRBV20-1 | many | CSARETIDSYNEQFF | TGCAGTGCTAGAGAGACAATAGACTCCTACAATGAGCAGTTCTTC
NA | TRBJ2-7 | TRBV5-6 | once | CASGPRDSRYEQYF | TGTGCCAGCGGACCCCGAGACAGTCGGTACGAGCAGTACTTC
NA | TRBJ2-4 | TRBV7-2 | NA | CASGSDLAKNIQYF | TGTGCCAGCGGCTCGGACCTAGCCAAAAACATTCAGTACTTC
NA | TRBJ1-3 | TRBV7-2 | few | CASSPWIAQGGNTIYF | TGTGCCAGCAGCCCGTGGATCGCTCAAGGGGGAAACACCATATATTTT
TRBD1 | TRBJ2-1 | TRBV27 | few | CASIAVWTGPNEQFF | TGTGCCAGCATAGCCGTGTGGACAGGGCCAAATGAGCAGTTCTTC
TRBD2 | TRBJ2-3 | TRBV5-1 | few | CASSAGLASTDTQYF | TGCGCCAGCAGCGCGGGACTAGCGAGCACAGATACGCAGTATTTT
TRBD1 | TRBJ1-3 | TRBV5-5 | NA | CASSLDGTGTGNTIYF | TGTGCCAGCAGCTTGGACGGGACAGGGACTGGAAACACCATATATTTT
NA | TRBJ2-5 | TRBV7-2 | few | CASSLFPAGQETQYF | TGTGCCAGCAGCTTATTCCCGGCGGGCCAAGAGACCCAGTACTTC
TRBD1 | TRBJ1-5 | TRBV6-5 | many | CASSYNAGGDQPQHF | TGTGCCAGCAGTTACAATGCAGGGGGCGATCAGCCCCAGCATTTT
NA | TRBJ2-2 | TRBV4-1 | few | CASSPRDTGELFF | TGCGCCAGCAGCCCCAGAGACACCGGGGAGCTGTTTTTT
NA | TRBJ2-7 | TRBV12-3/TRBV12-4 | NA | CASRRKLGAYEQYF | TGTGCCAGCAGAAGAAAATTAGGTGCCTACGAGCAGTACTTC
TRBD2 | TRBJ2-3 | TRBV5-4 | NA | CASSSGGPSRDTQYF | TGTGCCAGCAGCAGCGGGGGCCCGTCCCGGGATACGCAGTATTTT
TRBD1 | TRBJ1-5 | TRBV28 | few | CASSFVQGAYSNQPQHF | TGTGCCAGCAGTTTTGTCCAGGGGGCTTATAGCAATCAGCCCCAGCATTTT
NA | TRBJ2-7 | TRBV9 | many | CASSGGLVGTYYEQYF | TGTGCCAGCAGCGGCGGACTAGTCGGGACATACTACGAGCAGTACTTC
TRBD1 | TRBJ2-5 | TRBV28 | NA | CASSLGQGGFSAGEETQYF | TGTGCCAGCAGTTTAGGACAGGGGGGGTTTTCAGCGGGAGAAGAGACCCAGTACTTC
NA | TRBJ2-7 | TRBV6-4 | few | CANKLGYEQYF | TGTGCCAACAAGTTGGGCTACGAGCAGTACTTC
TRBD1 | TRBJ2-1 | TRBV12-5 | NA | CASGLVADRTVDEQFF | TGTGCTAGTGGTTTGGTTGCGGACAGGACTGTAGATGAGCAGTTCTTC
NA | TRBJ1-2 | TRBV5-4 | NA | CASSLNSVIYGYTF | TGTGCCAGCAGCTTGAACAGCGTCATCTATGGCTACACCTTC
NA | TRBJ2-1 | TRBV11-3 | NA | CASSLDHGGSSSYNEQFF | TGTGCCAGCAGCTTAGATCATGGGGGGTCGAGCTCCTACAATGAGCAGTTCTTC
TRBD2 | TRBJ2-1 | TRBV27 | NA | CASSTAGGSYNEQFF | TGTGCCAGCAGTACCGCGGGGGGCTCTTACAATGAGCAGTTCTTC
TRBD1 | TRBJ2-5 | TRBV19 | few | CASSTLLDRGRIGEETQYF | TGTGCCAGTAGTACTCTCCTTGACAGGGGACGGATTGGGGAAGAGACCCAGTACTTC
NA | TRBJ1-2 | TRBV28 | NA | CASESNYGYTF | TGTGCCAGCGAATCCAATTATGGCTACACCTTC
TRBD1 | TRBJ1-6 | TRBV4-2 | few | CASSQAQDRGNSPLHF | TGTGCCAGCAGCCAAGCACAGGACAGGGGAAATTCACCCCTCCACTTT
NA | TRBJ2-7 | TRBV4-2 | many | CASSQAPGVYEQYF | TGTGCCAGCAGCCAAGCCCCCGGCGTTTACGAGCAGTACTTC
TRBD1 | TRBJ2-4 | TRBV28 | NA | CASSLGTGPKNIQYF | TGTGCCAGCAGTTTAGGGACAGGGCCCAAAAACATTCAGTACTTC
NA | TRBJ1-2 | TRBV7-6 | many | CASSFGGDYGYTF | TGTGCCAGCAGCTTCGGTGGGGACTATGGCTACACCTTC
NA | TRBJ1-2 | TRBV15 | few | CATSRDTGWDGYTF | TGTGCCACCAGCAGAGATACAGGGTGGGATGGCTACACCTTC
NA | TRBJ2-7 | TRBV21-1 | few | CASSKFMDRVTYEQYF | TGTGCCAGCAGCAAATTCATGGACAGGGTAACCTACGAGCAGTACTTC